This T cell receptor (beta chain) originates from a study of OX40 agonist ivuxolimab in advanced cancers. Study summary: Patients were dosed intravenously with ivuxolimab at 0.01 to 10 mg/kg every 2 weeks.

Some clones are missing from TCRdb's copy, which holds only in-frame ones; the method was immunoSEQ multiplex PCR. The sample holds tens of thousands of clones, about 84% seen once. Patients were excluded for autoimmune disease history or systemic immunosuppression. Samples were taken at baseline and on day 1 of cycles 4 and 7. CDR1 and CDR2 from the germline V gene are KGHSH and LQKENI. Trimming removed 3 bases from V and 1 base from J, with 18 bases in between. The CDR3 consists of 17 residues. The chain combines TRBV18 with TRBJ1-1; unclear D gene. The sequenced sample was CD4+ or CD8+ T cells sorted from blood, obtained in a trial of the OX40 agonist ivuxolimab. The sequence was collected from an adult with an advanced solid tumor such as melanoma, head and neck, liver or kidney cancer. The CDR3: CASSPGSSADANTEAFF. The DNA of the CDR3 is TGTGCCAGCTCACCCGGGTCGTCGGCCGATGCGAACACTGAAGCTTTCTTT. Looking up the rest from reference TRBV18 and TRBJ1-1 gives the full variable domain: NAGVMQNPRHLVRRRGQEARLRCSPMKGHSHVYWYRQLPEEGLKFMVYLQKENIIDESGMPKERFSAEFPKEGPSILRIQQVVRGDSAAYFCASSPGSSADANTEAFFGQGTRLTVV.